The rows below give T cell receptor beta chains drawn from one sample of a study of blood T cell repertoires in COVID-19. Clones were sequenced by immunoSEQ multiplex PCR, and TCRdb holds only the in-frame ones, with some missing. Counted here are 200,000 to 250,000 clones, about 88% occurring once; the ten biggest clones make up about 1%. The material sequenced was peripheral blood. The source is a man aged 35 to 55 with acute or convalescent COVID-19. The CDR3 runs from the conserved cysteine through the conserved F or W. The D gene is left open where the match is weak. Not all rows give a size; the values are once, few, many and, for expanded clones, a class.

v_gene: TRBV27; abundance: .; j_gene: TRBJ2-7; d_gene: TRBD2; CDR3nt: TGTGCCAGCAGTTTCGCGCTAGCGGGGTTGAGCTCCTACGAGCAGTACTTC; CDR3aa: CASSFALAGLSSYEQYF
v_gene: TRBV4-1; abundance: .; j_gene: TRBJ1-6; d_gene: TRBD1; CDR3nt: TGCGCCAGCAGCCGGTCCGGGACAGGCGATTCACCCCTCCACTTT; CDR3aa: CASSRSGTGDSPLHF
v_gene: TRBV5-1; abundance: once; j_gene: TRBJ1-1; d_gene: TRBD1; CDR3nt: TGCGCCAGCAGCACCTGGACAGGGGGCGGAACTGAAGCTTTCTTT; CDR3aa: CASSTWTGGGTEAFF
v_gene: TRBV6-5; abundance: once; j_gene: TRBJ1-3; d_gene: TRBD1; CDR3nt: TGTGCCAGCAGTTTCGCCGGGACAGGCTATACGTTT; CDR3aa: CASSFAGTGYTF
v_gene: TRBV7-3; abundance: once; j_gene: TRBJ1-1; d_gene: .; CDR3nt: TGTGCCAGCAGCTTAACGCGGATCATGAACACTGAAGCTTTCTTT; CDR3aa: CASSLTRIMNTEAFF
v_gene: TRBV7-8; abundance: once; j_gene: TRBJ1-3; d_gene: .; CDR3nt: TGTGCCAGCAGCTTAGAGGGGGAGGGAGCTCGCGGCTCTGGAAACACCATATATTTT; CDR3aa: CASSLEGEGARGSGNTIYF
v_gene: TRBV28; abundance: .; j_gene: TRBJ1-6; d_gene: .; CDR3nt: TGTGCCAGCACCACGGGGGGGCATAATTCACCCCTCCACTTT; CDR3aa: CASTTGGHNSPLHF
v_gene: TRBV3-1/TRBV3-2; abundance: .; j_gene: TRBJ2-7; d_gene: .; CDR3nt: TGTGCCAGCAGCCTTTGGGAGGCCGAGCAGTACTTC; CDR3aa: CASSLWEAEQYF
v_gene: TRBV2; abundance: .; j_gene: TRBJ1-1; d_gene: .; CDR3nt: TGTGCCAGCAGTGCCACCCAACAGAACACTGAAGCTTTCTTT; CDR3aa: CASSATQQNTEAFF
v_gene: TRBV29-1; abundance: .; j_gene: TRBJ1-1; d_gene: TRBD1; CDR3nt: TGCAGCGTCCGCGGACAGGTTTGGGGGAACACTGAAGCTTTCTTT; CDR3aa: CSVRGQVWGNTEAFF
v_gene: TRBV10-2; abundance: .; j_gene: TRBJ2-3; d_gene: .; CDR3nt: TGCGCCACTACCCCACTAGCCGGCACAGATACGCAGTATTTT; CDR3aa: CATTPLAGTDTQYF
v_gene: TRBV6-6; abundance: .; j_gene: TRBJ2-1; d_gene: TRBD2; CDR3nt: TGTGCCAGCAGTTACACTAGCGGGGTATCTAATGAGCAGTTCTTC; CDR3aa: CASSYTSGVSNEQFF
v_gene: TRBV2; abundance: .; j_gene: TRBJ2-7; d_gene: .; CDR3nt: TGTGCCAGCAGTCTGGAGGGGCTGTCCTACGAGCAGTACTTC; CDR3aa: CASSLEGLSYEQYF
v_gene: TRBV4-1; abundance: .; j_gene: TRBJ1-1; d_gene: TRBD1; CDR3nt: TGCGCCAGCAGCCACGTGACAGGGGGCGTTTGGGGCACTGAAGCTTTCTTT; CDR3aa: CASSHVTGGVWGTEAFF
v_gene: TRBV6-5; abundance: few; j_gene: TRBJ2-2; d_gene: .; CDR3nt: TGTGCCAGCAGACGGGACTCGAACACCGGGGAGCTGTTTTTT; CDR3aa: CASRRDSNTGELFF
v_gene: TRBV3-1/TRBV3-2; abundance: .; j_gene: TRBJ1-6; d_gene: TRBD1; CDR3nt: TGTGCCAGCAGCCAACTAGGGGGGACAGGGGAGTCACCCCTCCACTTT; CDR3aa: CASSQLGGTGESPLHF